The T cell receptor (beta chain) under discussion was sequenced for a study of CD8 T cells in cerebrospinal fluid in Alzheimer's disease (dated by TCRdb to about 2020). With regard to the full study: CSF T cell clonal expansion was assessed with two single-cell approaches: plate-based nested PCR sequencing and droplet-based sequencing. This study tested whether clonally expanded T cells could be found in cerebrospinal fluid from healthy elderly individuals and from patients with neurodegenerative disease. The droplet-based CSF comparison of patients and controls included some 10 healthy controls (approximately 11,000 cells) and some 10 patients with MCI or Alzheimer's disease (around 9,700 cells). CSF gene-expression analysis, which included Parkinson's disease patients, covered 20 to 30 samples in total.

Based on the germline V gene (reference sequence), the CDR1 and CDR2 sequences are SEHNR and FQNEAQ. Taken from cysteine to phenylalanine, the CDR3 has 15 residues. No DNA is recorded. Preparation of the library involved 10x single-cell sequencing. 10X Genomics single-cell V(D)J and 5' gene-expression libraries were used to profile CSF cells. CSF single-cell TCR libraries were sequenced on an Illumina NextSeq550. The original methods were these. V(D)J reads were aligned to the vdj-GRCh38 alts ensemble 2.0.0 reference and were analysed with the Cell Ranger vdj pipeline. Clonotypes were defined as cell barcodes sharing the same set of productive CDR3 nucleotide sequences. To link clonality with transcriptional profiles, clonotype information was added to the Seurat v3.0 gene-expression metadata. Any CSF cell with more than 1,800 genes, more than 7,500 UMIs or more than 10% mitochondrial reads was excluded. CDR3-beta sequences were compared against VDJdb to identify TCRs with known antigen specificity. Clone sharing was examined by network analysis using the R package qgraph, in which only TCRs with complete alpha and beta chains were included. Following reprocessing of the reads by TCRdb, the data hold one row per CDR3 protein sequence and no DNA is available. TCRdb, rather than the study authors, made the V and J calls. Per the sample table, the count is under 1,500 distinct CDR3 sequences. The top ten hold roughly 8.8% of the sample.

None of the participants had acute infectious disease, and every participant was in good physical condition. A live/dead marker was used to sort live CSF cells for droplet-based sequencing. CSF was obtained by lumbar puncture, and immune cells were pelleted by centrifugation at 300g. Each CSF sample was checked for red blood cells, and any sample showing blood contamination was excluded. CSF cells were cryopreserved by placing the cells in freezing medium, freezing the cells overnight at -80 degrees C, and then storing the cells in liquid nitrogen. Before analysis, CSF samples were kept in storage for less than seven months. Its count unrecorded, this clonotype is medium-sized (0.01 to 0.1%) by frequency. What antigen it recognizes has not been identified. General conclusions and limits of the study: Only samples with detectable clones (11 healthy, 5 MCI, 5 AD, 6 PD) were included in the overall clonality comparison. Compared with controls, patients with MCI or Alzheimer's disease had a higher percentage of their CSF TCRs made up by the single largest clone. The authors warned that finding EBV-specific TCRs in CSF does not prove a causal connection between EBV and Alzheimer's disease. When data were pooled, 4 of 6 Alzheimer's patients but only 1 of 10 healthy subjects had a highly expanded clone, defined as at least 3% of TCRs. The EBV-specific clones were neither the most highly expanded clones nor enriched among patients.

This TCR derives from a human donor in good health. The chain employs TRBV7-9 and TRBJ2-1; TCRdb selects TRBD1, and the lack of DNA leaves this call unchecked. Material: cerebrospinal fluid. The CDR3 in this case is CASSLWTVSYNEQFF. The CDR3 plus the reference TRBV7-9 and TRBJ2-1 genes for the other parts give the full variable domain: DTGVSQNPRHKITKRGQNVTFRCDPISEHNRLYWYRQTLGQGPEFLTYFQNEAQLEKSRLLSDRFSAERPKGSFSTLEIQRTEQGDSAMYLCASSLWTVSYNEQFFGPGTRLTVL.